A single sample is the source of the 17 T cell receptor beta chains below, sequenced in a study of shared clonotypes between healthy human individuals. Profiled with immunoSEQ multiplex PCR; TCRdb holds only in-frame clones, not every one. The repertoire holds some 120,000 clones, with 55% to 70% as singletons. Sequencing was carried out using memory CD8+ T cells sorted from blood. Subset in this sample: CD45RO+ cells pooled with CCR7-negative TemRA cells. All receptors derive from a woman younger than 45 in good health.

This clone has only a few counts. CDR3 DNA: TGTGCCAGCAGCTTAGGGGTAGCGGGAGCTCCCAATGAGCAGTTCTTC. It is translated as CASSLGVAGAPNEQFF. The chain carries TRBV7-8 and TRBJ2-1; 9 nucleotides match TRBD2. This CDR3 is built from 16 residues. J was trimmed by 6 bases and V by 1 base; bases with no gene match: 7. Germline V gene data show CDR1 as SGHVS and CDR2 as FQNEAQ.

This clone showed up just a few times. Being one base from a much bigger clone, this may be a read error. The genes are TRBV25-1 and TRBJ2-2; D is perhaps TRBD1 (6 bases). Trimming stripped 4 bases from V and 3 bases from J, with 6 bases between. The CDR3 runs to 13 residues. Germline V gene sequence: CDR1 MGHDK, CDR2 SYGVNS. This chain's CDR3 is CASSAGDTGELFF. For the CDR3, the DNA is TGTGCCAGCAGTGCAGGGGACACCGGGGAGCTGTTTTTT.

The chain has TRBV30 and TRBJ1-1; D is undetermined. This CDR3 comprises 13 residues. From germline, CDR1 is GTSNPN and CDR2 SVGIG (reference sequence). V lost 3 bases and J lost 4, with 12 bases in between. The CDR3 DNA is TGTGCCTGGAGCGTTAGAATCGGCACTGAAGCTTTCTTT. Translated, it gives CAWSVRIGTEAFF.

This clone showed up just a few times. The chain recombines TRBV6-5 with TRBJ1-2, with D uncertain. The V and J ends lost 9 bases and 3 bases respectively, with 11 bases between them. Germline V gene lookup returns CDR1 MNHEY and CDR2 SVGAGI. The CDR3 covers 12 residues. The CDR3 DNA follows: TGTGCCAGTTGTACACCCCACTATGGCTACACCTTC. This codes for CASCTPHYGYTF.

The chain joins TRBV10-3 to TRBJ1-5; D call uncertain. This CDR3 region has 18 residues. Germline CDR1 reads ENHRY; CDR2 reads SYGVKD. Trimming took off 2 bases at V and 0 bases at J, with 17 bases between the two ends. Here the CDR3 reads CAISEDTKDLYSNQPQHF. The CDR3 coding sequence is TGTGCCATCAGTGAGGACACCAAGGACCTTTATAGCAATCAGCCCCAGCATTTT.

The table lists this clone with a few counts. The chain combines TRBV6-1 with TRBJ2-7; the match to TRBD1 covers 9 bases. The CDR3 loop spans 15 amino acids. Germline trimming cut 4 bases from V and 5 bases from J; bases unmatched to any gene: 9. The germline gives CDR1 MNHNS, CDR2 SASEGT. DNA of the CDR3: TGTGCCAGCAGTGTGGGAGGGACAGGGAGTAACGAGCAGTACTTC. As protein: CASSVGGTGSNEQYF.

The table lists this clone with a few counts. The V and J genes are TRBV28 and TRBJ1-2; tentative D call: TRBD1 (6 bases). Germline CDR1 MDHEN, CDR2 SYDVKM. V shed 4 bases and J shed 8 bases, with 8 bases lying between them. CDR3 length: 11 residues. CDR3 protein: CASSSRGGYTF. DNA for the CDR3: TGTGCCAGCAGTTCCAGGGGCGGCTACACCTTC.

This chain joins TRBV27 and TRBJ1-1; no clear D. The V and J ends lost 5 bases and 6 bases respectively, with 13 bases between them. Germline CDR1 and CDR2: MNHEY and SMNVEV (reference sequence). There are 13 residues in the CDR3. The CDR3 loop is CASSPYRHPEAFF. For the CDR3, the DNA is TGTGCCAGCAGTCCGTACCGACACCCTGAAGCTTTCTTT.

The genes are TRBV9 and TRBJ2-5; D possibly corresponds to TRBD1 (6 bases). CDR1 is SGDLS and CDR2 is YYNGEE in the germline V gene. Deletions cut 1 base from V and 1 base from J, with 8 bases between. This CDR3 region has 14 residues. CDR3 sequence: CASSVQDSQETQYF. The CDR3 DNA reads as TGTGCCAGCAGCGTACAGGACAGCCAAGAGACCCAGTACTTC.

This CDR3 reads CASSDLWFGAVTSLSYEQYF. The CDR3 region has the DNA TGTGCCAGCAGTGATCTGTGGTTCGGGGCGGTCACGAGTCTCTCCTACGAGCAGTACTTC. The chain combines TRBV2 with TRBJ2-7, with D perhaps matching TRBD1 or TRBD2 (5 bases each). This CDR3 comprises 20 residues. Germline loops: CDR1 SNHLY, CDR2 FYNNEI. Trimming pared 3 bases from V and 0 bases from J, leaving 27 bases between.

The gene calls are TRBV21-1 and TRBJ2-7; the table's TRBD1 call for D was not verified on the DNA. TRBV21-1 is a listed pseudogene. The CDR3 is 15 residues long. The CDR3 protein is CASSNGQGDSYEQYF. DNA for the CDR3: TGTGCCAGCAGCAATGGGCAGGGGGACTCCTACGAGCAGTACTTC.

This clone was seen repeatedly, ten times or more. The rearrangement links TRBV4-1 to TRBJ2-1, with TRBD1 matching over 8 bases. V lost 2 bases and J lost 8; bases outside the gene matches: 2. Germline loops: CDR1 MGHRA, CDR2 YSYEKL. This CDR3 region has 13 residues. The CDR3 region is CASSQPDRDEQFF. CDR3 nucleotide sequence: TGCGCCAGCAGCCAACCGGACAGGGATGAGCAGTTCTTC.

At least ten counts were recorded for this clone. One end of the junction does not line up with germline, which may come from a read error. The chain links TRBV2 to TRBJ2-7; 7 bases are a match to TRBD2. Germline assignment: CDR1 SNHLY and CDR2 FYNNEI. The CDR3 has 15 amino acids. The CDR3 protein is CASREAWGGTYEQYF. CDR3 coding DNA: TGTGCCAGCAGGGAAGCTTGGGGGGGGACCTACGAGCAGTACTTC.

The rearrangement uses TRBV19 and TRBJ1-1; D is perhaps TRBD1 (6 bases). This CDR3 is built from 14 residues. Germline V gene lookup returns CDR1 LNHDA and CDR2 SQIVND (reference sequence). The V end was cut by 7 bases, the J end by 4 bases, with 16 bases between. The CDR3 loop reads CASTSGRGGTEAFF. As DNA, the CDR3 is TGTGCCAGTACATCAGGGAGAGGGGGCACTGAAGCTTTCTTT.

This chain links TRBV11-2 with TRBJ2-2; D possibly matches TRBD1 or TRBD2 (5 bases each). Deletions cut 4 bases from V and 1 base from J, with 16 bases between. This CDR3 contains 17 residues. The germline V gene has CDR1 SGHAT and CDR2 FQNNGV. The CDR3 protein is CASSSTGREVNTGELFF. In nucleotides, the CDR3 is TGTGCCAGCAGCTCGACGGGGCGCGAGGTGAACACCGGGGAGCTGTTTTTT.

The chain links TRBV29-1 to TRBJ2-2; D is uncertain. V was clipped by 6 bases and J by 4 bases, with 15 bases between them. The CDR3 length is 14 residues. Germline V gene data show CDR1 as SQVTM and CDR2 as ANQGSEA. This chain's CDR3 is CSVAWVLSTGELFF. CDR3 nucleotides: TGCAGCGTCGCCTGGGTTCTAAGCACCGGGGAGCTGTTTTTT.

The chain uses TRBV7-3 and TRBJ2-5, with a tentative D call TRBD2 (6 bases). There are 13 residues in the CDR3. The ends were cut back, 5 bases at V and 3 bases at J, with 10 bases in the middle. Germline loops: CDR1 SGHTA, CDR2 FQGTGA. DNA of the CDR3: TGTGCCAGCAGCCTCGTAGCGGAAGAGACCCAGTACTTC. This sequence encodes CASSLVAEETQYF.